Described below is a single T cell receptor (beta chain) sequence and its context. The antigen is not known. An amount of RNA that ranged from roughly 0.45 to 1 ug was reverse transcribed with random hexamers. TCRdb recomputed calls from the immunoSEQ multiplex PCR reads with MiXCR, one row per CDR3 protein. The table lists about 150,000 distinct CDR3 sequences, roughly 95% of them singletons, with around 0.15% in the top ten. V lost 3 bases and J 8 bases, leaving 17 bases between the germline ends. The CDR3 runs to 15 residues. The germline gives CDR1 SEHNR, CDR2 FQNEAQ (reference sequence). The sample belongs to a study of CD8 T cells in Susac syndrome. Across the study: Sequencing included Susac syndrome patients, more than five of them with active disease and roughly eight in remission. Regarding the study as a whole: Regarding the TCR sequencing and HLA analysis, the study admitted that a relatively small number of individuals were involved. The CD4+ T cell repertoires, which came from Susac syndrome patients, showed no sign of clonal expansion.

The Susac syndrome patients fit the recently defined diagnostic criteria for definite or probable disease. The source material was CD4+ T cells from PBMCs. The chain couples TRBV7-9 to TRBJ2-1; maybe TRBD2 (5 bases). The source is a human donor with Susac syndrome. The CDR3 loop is CASSFTGYRVYEQFF. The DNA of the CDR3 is TGTGCCAGCAGCTTTACGGGGTACCGGGTCTATGAGCAGTTCTTC.